This T cell receptor beta chain comes out of a study of cytomegalovirus exposure and HLA in healthy donors. Findings and caveats of the study: Available immune exposure information was restricted to CMV serostatus only.

Concerning this clone itself: What it binds is unknown.

The J segment lost 5 bases and the V segment lost 5 bases, leaving 9 bases of the junction unmatched. The CDR3 contains 16 residues. From germline, CDR1 is SGHTA and CDR2 FQGNSA. Researchers ran the PCR with 60 Vbeta and 13 Jbeta primers. Repertoires were generated with immunoSEQ multiplex PCR, while TCRdb's copy carries only in-frame clones and drops some. The table has some 52,000 clones, approximately 77% seen once. The J gene is TRBJ2-3, the V gene TRBV7-2, with 11 bases that match TRBD2. The sequencing sample was made of PBMCs. This TCR derives from a woman in her fifties or sixties in good health and CMV-seronegative. CDR3 in amino acids: CASSRTSGWGGDTQYF. The CDR3 DNA is TGTGCCAGCAGCCGGACTAGCGGGTGGGGAGGAGATACGCAGTATTTT.